Following are 27 T cell receptor beta chains from one sample sequenced in a study of shared clonotypes between healthy human individuals. Using immunoSEQ multiplex PCR, the repertoire was profiled, and TCRdb retains in-frame clones only, with some absent. The repertoire holds hundreds of thousands of clones, with 95% to 98% as singletons. In the naive CD8 group, cells lacked CD45RO and were positively selected for CCR7, so terminally differentiated effector memory CD45RA+ cells were left out. Sequencing was performed on naive CD8+ T cells sorted from blood. The source of these receptors is a man younger than 45 in good health.

The chain joins TRBV14 to TRBJ2-1, with D unclear. Trimming stripped 1 base from V and 5 bases from J, with 3 bases between. CDR1 is SGHDN and CDR2 is FVKESK in the germline V gene. The CDR3 extends over 12 amino acids. Written as DNA, the CDR3 is TGTGCCAGCAGCCAAGGGAACAATGAGCAGTTCTTC. Its translation: CASSQGNNEQFF.

The chain joins TRBV29-1 to TRBJ2-7; D gene ambiguous. The CDR3 has 14 amino acids. Germline V gene sequence: CDR1 SQVTM, CDR2 ANQGSEA. Trimming removed 0 bases from V and 3 bases from J, with 12 bases in between. CDR3 loop: CSVEERGSDYEQYF. The CDR3 DNA reads as TGCAGCGTTGAAGAGCGCGGATCGGACTACGAGCAGTACTTC.

The rearrangement links TRBV5-5 to TRBJ2-7; weak D call: TRBD1 (5 bases). CDR3 length: 12 residues. V was cut by 5 bases and J by 4 bases, with 10 bases left in between. CDR1 SGHKS and CDR2 YYEKEE come from the germline V gene (reference sequence). Written as DNA, the CDR3 is TGTGCCAGCAGGATCGCAGGGTACGAGCAGTACTTC. Encoded protein: CASRIAGYEQYF.

This clone was counted once. The rearrangement links TRBV2 to TRBJ2-5, with 8 positions matching TRBD2. After removal of 3 bases from V and 5 bases from J, the junction contained 8 bases not matched to a gene. Germline V gene sequence: CDR1 SNHLY, CDR2 FYNNEI. The CDR3 has 15 residues. The CDR3 DNA follows: TGTGCCAGCAGTGATACAGCGGGAGTTGCGGAGACCCAGTACTTC. It specifies CASSDTAGVAETQYF.

This clone appeared once. The chain uses TRBV11-2 and TRBJ2-5; 10 nucleotides align to TRBD1. With 1 base clipped from V and 0 bases from J, the junction kept 5 bases outside the gene matches. Germline V gives CDR1 SGHAT, CDR2 FQNNGV. The CDR3 totals 17 residues. The CDR3 loop reads CASSLAPGQGDQETQYF. The CDR3 coding sequence is TGTGCCAGCAGCTTAGCCCCTGGACAGGGGGACCAAGAGACCCAGTACTTC.

This sequence joins TRBV4-3 and TRBJ2-1, with a possible D match to TRBD2 (5 bases). The CDR3 spans 15 residues. In germline, CDR1 is LGHNA, CDR2 YSLEER. The V end lost 1 base, the J end lost 5 bases, and 12 bases lay between the germline ends. The CDR3, as DNA: TGCGCCAGCAGCCAAGGAGGGAGTGCTAACAATGAGCAGTTCTTC. Its translation is CASSQGGSANNEQFF.

The chain recombines TRBV9 with TRBJ2-1; D is ambiguous. The V gene's germline CDR1 is SGDLS and CDR2 YYNGEE. The V end was cut by 0 bases, the J end by 4 bases, with 8 bases between. The CDR3 length is 14 residues. CDR3 sequence (DNA): TGTGCCAGCAGCGTAGGTAACGGTTACAATGAGCAGTTCTTC. This gives the protein CASSVGNGYNEQFF. The full variable domain, with the rest looked up from reference TRBV9 and TRBJ2-1, is DSGVTQTPKHLITATGQRVTLRCSPRSGDLSVYWYQQSLDQGLQFLIQYYNGEERAKGNILERFSAQQFPDLHSELNLSSLELGDSALYFCASSVGNGYNEQFFGPGTRLTVL.

The rearrangement links TRBV7-2 to TRBJ2-1, with TRBD2 identical over 11 bases. The trim removed 5 bases at V and 6 bases at J, leaving 12 bases unmatched. CDR1 SGHTA and CDR2 FQGNSA come from the germline V gene. The CDR3 consists of 17 residues. CDR3 nucleotides: TGTGCCAGCAGCCCCTTCCTAGCGGGAGGCCAGGGCAATGAGCAGTTCTTC. It translates to CASSPFLAGGQGNEQFF.

The chain joins TRBV6-6 to TRBJ2-3; unclear D gene. From germline, CDR1 is MNHNY and CDR2 SVGAGI (reference sequence). The CDR3 consists of 13 residues. V was clipped by 2 bases and J by 5 bases, with 8 bases between them. CDR3 region: CASSYGYQDTQYF. The DNA of the CDR3 is TGTGCCAGCAGTTACGGTTATCAAGATACGCAGTATTTT.

This chain connects TRBV30 to TRBJ1-5; TRBD1 matches at 9 bases. The V gene end was trimmed by 3 bases and the J gene end by 4 bases; junction bases not matched to a gene: 7. This CDR3 has 15 residues. Germline CDR1 GTSNPN, CDR2 SVGIG (reference sequence). CDR3 in amino acids: CAWSMGQGMNQPQHF. DNA of the CDR3: TGTGCCTGGAGCATGGGACAGGGTATGAATCAGCCCCAGCATTTT.

With regard to this clone: Other DNA sequences in the same sample also yield this CDR3. In DNA form, the CDR3 reads TGTGCCAGCAGTTTGAACACCGGGGAGCTGTTTTTT. Translated: CASSLNTGELFF. The V call is TRBV6-6, the J call TRBJ2-2; no definite D call. CDR3 length: 12 amino acids. Trimming took off 4 bases at V and 1 base at J, with 1 base between the two ends. Looked up from germline, CDR1 is MNHNY and CDR2 is SVGAGI (reference sequence).

The chain has TRBV2 and TRBJ2-2, with TRBD1 matching 10 bases. This CDR3 comprises 15 residues. Germline V gene data show CDR1 as SNHLY and CDR2 as FYNNEI. The J segment lost 4 bases and the V segment lost 7 bases, leaving 6 bases of the junction unmatched. The CDR3 reads CASNSGQGSTGELFF. For the CDR3, the DNA is TGTGCCAGCAACTCGGGACAGGGGAGCACCGGGGAGCTGTTTTTT.

The chain uses TRBV27 and TRBJ2-3; D is unresolved. Trimming pared 6 bases from V and 2 bases from J, leaving 12 bases between. The CDR3 sequence is 14 residues long. Germline CDR1 and CDR2: MNHEY and SMNVEV (reference sequence). CDR3 loop: CASSSYPHTDTQYF. CDR3 bases: TGTGCCAGCAGCTCCTACCCCCACACAGATACGCAGTATTTT.

The chain carries TRBV27 and TRBJ2-3, with 8 bases aligning to TRBD2. Germline V gene data show CDR1 as MNHEY and CDR2 as SMNVEV (reference sequence). After removal of 1 base from V and 1 base from J, the junction contained 4 bases not matched to a gene. The CDR3 sequence is 16 residues long. The CDR3 DNA sequence: TGTGCCAGCAGTTTATTGCAGACTAGCGGCACAGATACGCAGTATTTT. Amino acid sequence: CASSLLQTSGTDTQYF.

This clone was observed once. The chain recombines TRBV5-5 with TRBJ2-7, with TRBD1 as a possible D gene (6 bases). Trimming removed 7 bases at V and 1 base at J, with 12 bases between. The CDR3 length is 13 residues. Germline CDR1 SGHKS, CDR2 YYEKEE (reference sequence). CDR3 sequence reads: CASRKGDSYEQYF. The CDR3 coding sequence is TGTGCCAGCCGAAAGGGGGATTCCTACGAGCAGTACTTC. Drawing the rest from reference TRBV5-5 and TRBJ2-7, the complete variable domain is DAGVTQSPTHLIKTRGQQVTLRCSPISGHKSVSWYQQVLGQGPQFIFQYYEKEERGRGNFPDRFSARQFPNYSSELNVNALLLGDSALYLCASRKGDSYEQYFGPGTRLTVT.

The V and J genes are TRBV30 and TRBJ2-7, with D possibly being TRBD1 (5 bases). CDR1 GTSNPN and CDR2 SVGIG come from the germline V gene (reference sequence). This CDR3 is built from 12 residues. V gave up 2 bases and J gave up 5 bases, with 10 bases separating them. DNA for the CDR3: TGTGCCTGGAGTCCAGGGTTGCACGAGCAGTACTTC. Protein sequence: CAWSPGLHEQYF. Full variable domain (remainder filled in from reference TRBV30 and TRBJ2-7): SQTIHQWPATLVQPVGSPLSLECTVEGTSNPNLYWYRQAAGRGLQLLFYSVGIGQISSEVPQNLSASRPQDRQFILSSKKLLLSDSGFYLCAWSPGLHEQYFGPGTRLTVT.

This chain joins TRBV4-1 and TRBJ2-1; 11 bases map to TRBD2. V lost 4 bases, J lost 7 bases, and 9 bases stayed unmatched. Germline loops: CDR1 MGHRA, CDR2 YSYEKL. The CDR3 runs 16 residues. The CDR3 bases are TGCGCCAGCAGCCCCTATAGCGGGAGGGCCAAGAATGAGCAGTTCTTC. Amino acid sequence: CASSPYSGRAKNEQFF.

The chain employs TRBV5-5 and TRBJ2-7; 8 bases fit TRBD1. The CDR3 is 14 amino acids. Per the germline V gene, CDR1 is SGHKS and CDR2 is YYEKEE (reference sequence). Germline trimming cut 4 bases from V and 5 bases from J; bases unmatched to any gene: 8. CDR3 coding DNA: TGTGCCAGCAGCGACCCGACAGGGGCACACGAGCAGTACTTC. Its protein product is CASSDPTGAHEQYF. The entire variable domain, with the rest obtained from reference TRBV5-5 and TRBJ2-7, is as follows: DAGVTQSPTHLIKTRGQQVTLRCSPISGHKSVSWYQQVLGQGPQFIFQYYEKEERGRGNFPDRFSARQFPNYSSELNVNALLLGDSALYLCASSDPTGAHEQYFGPGTRLTVT.

CDR3 DNA sequence: TGTGCCAGCAGTGCAGGACCGAACACACTCAACTCGTTCTTC. Translating it yields CASSAGPNTLNSFF. This chain connects TRBV6-1 to TRBJ2-1, with D hard to call. Trimming left V 4 bases short and J 15 bases short, with 22 bases between. The CDR3 runs to 14 residues. Germline loops: CDR1 MNHNS, CDR2 SASEGT.

The genes are TRBV11-2 and TRBJ2-7; 10 positions agree with TRBD2. After removal of 6 bases from V and 1 base from J, the junction contained 0 bases not matched to a gene. This CDR3 is 13 amino acids long. The V gene's germline CDR1 is SGHAT and CDR2 FQNNGV. The CDR3 DNA is TGTGCCAGCAGGACTAGCGGGTCCTACGAGCAGTACTTC. Translating gives CASRTSGSYEQYF.

This clone came up a few times. V usage is TRBV28 and J usage is TRBJ1-5, with D perhaps matching TRBD1 (5 bases). Trimming removed 1 base at V and 5 bases at J, with 15 bases between. Per germline, CDR1 MDHEN and CDR2 SYDVKM. The CDR3 runs 16 residues. DNA of the CDR3: TGTGCCAGCAGTTTATCCGGGGCAGGCTACCATCAGCCCCAGCATTTT. Residues: CASSLSGAGYHQPQHF.

The chain employs TRBV11-2 and TRBJ2-2; D unresolved. This CDR3 region has 12 residues. With 1 base removed from V and 6 bases from J, the gap between germline ends came to 3 bases. The germline V gene encodes CDR1 SGHAT and CDR2 FQNNGV. CDR3 sequence reads: CASSLAAGELFF. As DNA, the CDR3 is TGTGCCAGCAGCTTAGCGGCCGGGGAGCTGTTTTTT.

This chain links TRBV5-4 with TRBJ2-7, with TRBD1 matching over 8 bases. This CDR3 contains 16 residues. Germline-derived CDR1 and CDR2 are SGHNT and YYREEE (reference sequence). Losses at the gene ends were 4 bases for V and 7 bases for J; bases not matched to a gene: 16. This CDR3 reads CASSLDREIPLGEQYF. The CDR3 DNA sequence: TGTGCCAGCAGCCTGGACAGGGAAATCCCGCTGGGAGAGCAGTACTTC.

V gene TRBV6-5 combines with J gene TRBJ2-3; D gene unclear. V was cut by 5 bases and J by 3 bases, with 9 bases left in between. The CDR3 is 13 residues long. Germline V gives CDR1 MNHEY, CDR2 SVGAGI. The CDR3, as DNA: TGTGCCAGCAGTCTCGGTGCAACAGATACGCAGTATTTT. Its protein product is CASSLGATDTQYF.

Worth noting for this clone: Other DNA sequences in the sample encode the same CDR3. The V gene is TRBV7-9, the J gene TRBJ2-7; D remains ambiguous. CDR3 length: 13 residues. Germline values: CDR1 SEHNR, CDR2 FQNEAQ (reference sequence). Trimming cost V 5 bases and J 0 bases, with 8 bases left between them. The CDR3 DNA is TGTGCCAGCAGCCCCCAAAGCTCCTACGAGCAGTACTTC. Encoded protein: CASSPQSSYEQYF.

V usage is TRBV27 and J usage is TRBJ2-3; D call uncertain. This CDR3 spans 16 amino acids. Germline CDR1 is MNHEY and CDR2 is SMNVEV (reference sequence). V was cut by 2 bases and J by 2 bases, with 14 bases left in between. In DNA, the CDR3 is TGTGCCAGCAGTTTACTCTCCCAGTTGTACACAGATACGCAGTATTTT. Translating it yields CASSLLSQLYTDTQYF.

This chain connects TRBV5-4 to TRBJ2-2; no clear D. Germline V lookup: CDR1 SGHNT, CDR2 YYREEE (reference sequence). V lost 0 bases and J lost 8, with 5 bases in between. This CDR3 spans 12 amino acids. This CDR3 reads CASSLAGGELFF. The CDR3 coding sequence is TGTGCCAGCAGCTTGGCTGGGGGGGAGCTGTTTTTT.